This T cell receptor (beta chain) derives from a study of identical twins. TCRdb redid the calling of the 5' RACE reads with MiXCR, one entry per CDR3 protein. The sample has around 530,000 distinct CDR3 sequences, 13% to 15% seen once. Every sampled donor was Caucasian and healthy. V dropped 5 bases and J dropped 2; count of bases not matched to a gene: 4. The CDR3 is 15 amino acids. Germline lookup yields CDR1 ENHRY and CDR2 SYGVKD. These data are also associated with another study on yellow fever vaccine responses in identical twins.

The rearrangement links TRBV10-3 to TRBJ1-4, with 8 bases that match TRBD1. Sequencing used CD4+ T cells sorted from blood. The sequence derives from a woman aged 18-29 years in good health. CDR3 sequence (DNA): TGTGCCATCAGTACAGGGGGGGCCACTAATGAAAAACTGTTTTTT. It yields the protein CAISTGGATNEKLFF.